This T cell receptor beta chain emerged from a study of yellow fever vaccine responses in identical twins. A single record per CDR3 protein comes from TCRdb applying MiXCR to the RT-PCR reads. The data contain about 2,400 distinct CDR3 sequences, 82% of them singletons. Trimming removed 5 bases from V and 4 bases from J, with 18 bases in between. This CDR3 is built from 15 residues. Germline values: CDR1 DFQATT, CDR2 SNEGSKA (reference sequence). The clonotype comes from a woman between 18 and 30 years old who received the yellow fever vaccine. The input for sequencing was T cells from blood (PBMCs), unsorted or a sorted subset (not recorded which), taken before or after yellow fever vaccination (not recorded which). This chain uses TRBV20-1 with TRBJ1-5; D remains unclear. The DNA for the CDR3 is TGCAGTGCTGCGGTCGGAGCCGGAGGAAATCAGCCCCAGCATTTT. Its translation: CSAAVGAGGNQPQHF.